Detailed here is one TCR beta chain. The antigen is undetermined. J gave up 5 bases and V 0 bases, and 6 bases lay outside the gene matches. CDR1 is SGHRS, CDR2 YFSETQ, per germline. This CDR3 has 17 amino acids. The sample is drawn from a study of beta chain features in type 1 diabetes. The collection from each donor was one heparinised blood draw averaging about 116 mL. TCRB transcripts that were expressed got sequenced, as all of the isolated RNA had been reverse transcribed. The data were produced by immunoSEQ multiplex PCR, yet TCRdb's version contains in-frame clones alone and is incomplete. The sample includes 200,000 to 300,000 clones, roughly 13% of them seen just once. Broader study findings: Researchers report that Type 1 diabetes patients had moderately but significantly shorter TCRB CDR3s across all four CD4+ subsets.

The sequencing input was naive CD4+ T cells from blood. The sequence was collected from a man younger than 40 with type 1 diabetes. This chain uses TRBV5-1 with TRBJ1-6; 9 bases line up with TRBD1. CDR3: CASSLGRDRANNSPLHF. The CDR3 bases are TGCGCCAGCAGCTTGGGGCGGGACAGGGCAAATAATTCACCCCTCCACTTT.